One TCR beta chain is described in this entry. Its antigen is still unknown. The sample comes from a study of blood T cells in healthy people across ages. Study-level points and caveats: Long-lived donors exceeded aged donors in naive CD4+ cells and diversity.

With a J-beta primer mix and a sample-barcoded 5' primer, a second PCR ran 7 to 11 cycles. Via MiXCR, TCRdb re-called the 5' RACE reads, giving one row per CDR3 protein. The sample has about 1.6 million distinct CDR3 sequences, roughly 32% seen once. V trimming: 7 bases; J trimming: 5 bases; junction bases outside the gene matches: 9. The CDR3 is 14 residues long. Per the germline V gene, CDR1 is MNHNS and CDR2 is SASEGT. The source is a woman aged 30 to 39 in good health. The specimen was blood. The J gene is TRBJ2-7, the V gene TRBV6-1; TRBD1 matches 9 bases. The DNA of the CDR3 is TGTGCCAGCAAAAACCGGGACAGGGTCCACGAGCAGTACTTC. It is translated as CASKNRDRVHEQYF.